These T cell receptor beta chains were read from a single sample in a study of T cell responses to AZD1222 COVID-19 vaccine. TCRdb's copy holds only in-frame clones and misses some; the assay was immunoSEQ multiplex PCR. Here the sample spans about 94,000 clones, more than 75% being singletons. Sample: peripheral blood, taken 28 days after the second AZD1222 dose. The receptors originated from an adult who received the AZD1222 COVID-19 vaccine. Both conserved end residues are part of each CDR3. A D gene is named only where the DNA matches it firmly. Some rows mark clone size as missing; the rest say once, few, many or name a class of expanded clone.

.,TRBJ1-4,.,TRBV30,TGTGCCTGGAGTGGGGGGCCGCCCACCCCCGAAAAACTGTTTTTT,CAWSGGPPTPEKLFF
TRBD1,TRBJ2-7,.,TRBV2,TGTGCCAGCAGTGAGCGACAGGGAGTTTTTAACGAGCAGTACTTC,CASSERQGVFNEQYF
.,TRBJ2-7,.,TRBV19,TGTGCCAGTAGAACCTGGGTGATTCGGGTTTCCTACGAGCAGTACTTC,CASRTWVIRVSYEQYF
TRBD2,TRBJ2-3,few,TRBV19,TGTGCCAGTAGTCAGGCGGGGGGCCCCACTTACGATACGCAGTATTTT,CASSQAGGPTYDTQYF
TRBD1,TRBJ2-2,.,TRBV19,TGTGCCGGCGGGACAGGAGCGAACACCGGGGAGCTGTTTTTT,CAGGTGANTGELFF
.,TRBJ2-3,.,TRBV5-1,TGCGCCAGCAGCTTTATAACAGATACGCAGTATTTT,CASSFITDTQYF
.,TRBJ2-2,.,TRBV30,TGTGCCTGGAAGGGGCAGGGGAACACCGGGGAGCTGTTTTTT,CAWKGQGNTGELFF
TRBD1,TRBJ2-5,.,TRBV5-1,TGCGCCAGCAGCACGAGACAGGGGAGTGGGGAGACCCAGTACTTC,CASSTRQGSGETQYF
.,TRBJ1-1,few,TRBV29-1,TGCAGCGTTGTCAAGAACACTGAAGCTTTCTTT,CSVVKNTEAFF
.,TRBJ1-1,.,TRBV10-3,TGTGCCATCGGAGCCGGACAGGAAGCTTTCTTT,CAIGAGQEAFF
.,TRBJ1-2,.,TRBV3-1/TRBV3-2,TGTGCCAGCAGCCAAGCGGGCAGACCTCCGCTCTATGGCTACACCTTC,CASSQAGRPPLYGYTF
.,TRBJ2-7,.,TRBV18,TGTGCCAGCTCATTCGATGACTACGAGCAGTACTTC,CASSFDDYEQYF
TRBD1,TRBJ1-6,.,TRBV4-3,TGCGCCAGCAGCCGGCGACAGGGCATTTCACCCCTCCACTTT,CASSRRQGISPLHF
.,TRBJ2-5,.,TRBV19,TGTGCCAGTAGTATTGGGGCGCGGCTCCAAGAGACCCAGTACTTC,CASSIGARLQETQYF
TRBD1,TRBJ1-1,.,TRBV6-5,TGTGCCAGCAGTTACGGGACAGGGTATGGAGGCCCTGAAGCTTTCTTT,CASSYGTGYGGPEAFF
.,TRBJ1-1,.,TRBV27,TGTGCCAGCGCCAGACGAGGCTCGGGACACCTGAACACTGAAGCTTTCTTT,CASARRGSGHLNTEAFF
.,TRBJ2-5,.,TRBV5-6,TGTGCCAGCAGCGCCCCCCGGGAGACCCAGTACTTC,CASSAPRETQYF
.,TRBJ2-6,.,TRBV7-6,TGTGCCAGCAGCGTAAACTCTGGGGCCAACGTCCTGACTTTC,CASSVNSGANVLTF
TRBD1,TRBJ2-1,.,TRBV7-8,TGTGCCAGCAGCTTAGGACAGGGGAACAATGAGCAGTTCTTC,CASSLGQGNNEQFF
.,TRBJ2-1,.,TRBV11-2,TGTGCCAGCAGCTTGGCCCCGGGGGACTACAATGAGCAGTTCTTC,CASSLAPGDYNEQFF
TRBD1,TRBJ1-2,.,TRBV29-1,TGCAGCGTAGACGGGACAGGGGTGGGCTATGGCTACACCTTC,CSVDGTGVGYGYTF
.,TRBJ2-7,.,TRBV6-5,TGTGCCAGCAGCCTTCCGGGGGCGGCCTACGAGCAGTACTTC,CASSLPGAAYEQYF
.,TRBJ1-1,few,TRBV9,TGTGCCAGCACCGAGGGCGGGGACTTGAACACTGAAGCTTTCTTT,CASTEGGDLNTEAFF
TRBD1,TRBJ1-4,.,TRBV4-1,TGCGCCAGCAGCCCACATTTGGCGGGACAGGGTGGTGAAAAACTGTTTTTT,CASSPHLAGQGGEKLFF
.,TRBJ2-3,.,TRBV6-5,TGTGCCCACGTGGGGCGTAGGGAGGATACGCAGTATTTT,CAHVGRREDTQYF
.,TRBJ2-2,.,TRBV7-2,TGTGCCAGCAGCTCCCTACCGGGACTGTTCAACACCGGGGAGCTGTTTTTT,CASSSLPGLFNTGELFF
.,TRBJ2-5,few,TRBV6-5,TGTGCCAGCAGTTACTCGGGGGAGACTGCGACTTTGGACTTC,CASSYSGETATLDF
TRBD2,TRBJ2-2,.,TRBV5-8,TGTGCCAGCAGCTTGGGACTCGGACTAGCGGGGGAATACACCGGGGAGCTGTTTTTT,CASSLGLGLAGEYTGELFF
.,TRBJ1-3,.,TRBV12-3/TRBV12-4,TGTGCCAGCAGTCCCTTCGCGCAAGACACCATATATTTT,CASSPFAQDTIYF
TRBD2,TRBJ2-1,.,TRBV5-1,TGCGCCAGCAGCACGGATAGCGGGGGGCACAATGAGCAGTTCTTC,CASSTDSGGHNEQFF
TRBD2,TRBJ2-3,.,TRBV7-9,TGTGCCAGCAGCTTAGAGGCGGGAGGGTATACAGATACGCAGTATTTT,CASSLEAGGYTDTQYF
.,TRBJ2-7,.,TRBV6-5,TGTGCCAGCAGTTACTCCGGGGGTGAGGTCTACGAGCAGTACTTC,CASSYSGGEVYEQYF
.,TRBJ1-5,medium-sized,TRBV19,TGTTTCCGGGGGCAGCCCCAGCATTTT,CFRGQPQHF
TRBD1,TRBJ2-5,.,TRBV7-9,TGTGCCAGCAGCCTAGGGACAGGGGGGCAAGAGACCCAGTACTTC,CASSLGTGGQETQYF
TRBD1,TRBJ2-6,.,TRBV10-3,TGTGCCATCAGTGAGTCGAGAACAGGGGGTTCTGGGGCCAACGTCCTGACTTTC,CAISESRTGGSGANVLTF
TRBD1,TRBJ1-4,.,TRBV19,TGTGCCAGTAGTCCATGGGACAGGGGGGACGAAAAACGGCTGTTTTTT,CASSPWDRGDEKRLFF
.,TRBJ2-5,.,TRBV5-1,TGCGCCAGCAGCTTGGGAATCCAAGAGACCCAGTACTTC,CASSLGIQETQYF
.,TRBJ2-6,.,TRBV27,TGTGCCAGCAGTTTAGGACGGACGAGCTCTGGGGCCAACGTCCTGACTTTC,CASSLGRTSSGANVLTF
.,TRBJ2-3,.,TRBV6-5,TGTGCCAGCAGGACCACAGATACGCAGTATTTT,CASRTTDTQYF
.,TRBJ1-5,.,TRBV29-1,TGCAGCGTTTCGGCGACCACGGGGCCCCAGCATTTT,CSVSATTGPQHF
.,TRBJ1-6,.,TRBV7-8,TGTGCCAGCACCAGAACGGGGGTTCCGGCTCCGTCCGATTCACCCCTCCACTTT,CASTRTGVPAPSDSPLHF
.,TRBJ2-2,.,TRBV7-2,TGTGCCAGCAGCTTAGGAGGCCACGGGGAGCTGTTTTTT,CASSLGGHGELFF
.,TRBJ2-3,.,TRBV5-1,TGCGCCAGCAGCTTGGGAGGCCTGGGAAGAGACACAGATACGCAGTATTTT,CASSLGGLGRDTDTQYF